The T cell receptor (beta chain) described here comes from a study of beta chain features in type 1 diabetes. Expressed TCRB transcripts were sequenced because the entire RNA isolate underwent reverse transcription. Some 4 million reads were obtained on average from naive, central memory and regulatory T cell samples. Sequenced by immunoSEQ multiplex PCR; TCRdb stores in-frame clones only, minus some. This table has 500,000 to 850,000 clones, more than 12% appearing once. The V gene lost 5 bases and the J gene lost 7 bases, with 27 bases spanning the gap. CDR1 and CDR2 (germline): GTSNPN, SVGIG (reference sequence). This CDR3 has 17 amino acids. This clone was counted a few times. Its specificity is not known. Whole-study findings and limits: Moderately but significantly shorter TCRB CDR3s were found in Type 1 diabetes patients in all four CD4+ subsets.

This receptor was identified in a man aged 18 to 35 with type 1 diabetes. This chain joins TRBV30 and TRBJ1-5; no definite D call. Sequencing was carried out using naive CD4+ T cells from blood. CDR3 nucleotide sequence: TGTGCCTGGGGTGACCAAGGTTTCCAGAGGGAGTGGCAGCCCCAGCATTTT. This translates into CAWGDQGFQREWQPQHF.